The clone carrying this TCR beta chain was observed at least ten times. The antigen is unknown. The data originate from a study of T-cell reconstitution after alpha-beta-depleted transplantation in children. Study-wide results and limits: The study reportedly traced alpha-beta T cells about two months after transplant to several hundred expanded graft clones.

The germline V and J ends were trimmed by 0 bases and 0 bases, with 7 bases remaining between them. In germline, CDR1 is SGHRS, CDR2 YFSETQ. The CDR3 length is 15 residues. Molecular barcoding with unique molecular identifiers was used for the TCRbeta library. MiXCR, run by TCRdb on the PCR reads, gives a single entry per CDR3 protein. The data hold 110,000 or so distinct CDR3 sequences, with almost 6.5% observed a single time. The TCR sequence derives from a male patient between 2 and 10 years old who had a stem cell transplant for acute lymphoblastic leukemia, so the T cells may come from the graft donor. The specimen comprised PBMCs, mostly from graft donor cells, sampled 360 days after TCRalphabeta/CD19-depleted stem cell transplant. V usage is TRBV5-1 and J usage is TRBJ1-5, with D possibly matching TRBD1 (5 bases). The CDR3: CASSLAGDSNQPQHF. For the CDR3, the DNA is TGCGCCAGCAGCTTGGCGGGGGATAGCAATCAGCCCCAGCATTTT. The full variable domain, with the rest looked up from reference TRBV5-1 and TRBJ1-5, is KAGVTQTPRYLIKTRGQQVTLSCSPISGHRSVSWYQQTPGQGLQFLFEYFSETQRNKGNFPGRFSGRQFSNSRSEMNVSTLELGDSALYLCASSLAGDSNQPQHFGDGTRLSIL.